This T cell receptor (beta chain) was found in a study of early T cells in non-severe SARS-CoV-2 infection. Study information: Sequenced bulk RNA came from whole blood that was unsorted, and chains were unpaired. Regarding the study as a whole: Matching against VDJdb likely underestimated virus-specific expansions, favoring anti-spike CD8.

MiXCR, run by TCRdb on the 5' RACE reads, gives a single entry per CDR3 protein. This table holds roughly 26,000 distinct CDR3 sequences, less than 5% found once. The ends were cut back, 0 bases at V and 2 bases at J, with 8 bases in the middle. The CDR3 is made up of 14 amino acids. CDR1 and CDR2 (germline): MGHRA, YSYEKL. At least ten counts were recorded for this clonotype. Its matching antigen is unknown. Sequencing was carried out using whole blood. The V and J genes are TRBV4-1 and TRBJ2-7; possibly TRBD1 or TRBD2 for D (5 bases each). The TCR sequence derives from an adult who was a healthcare worker with PCR-confirmed SARS-CoV-2 infection or an uninfected control (not recorded which). CDR3 in amino acids: CASSQEGPPYEQYF. The DNA of the CDR3 is TGCGCCAGCAGCCAAGAGGGACCACCCTACGAGCAGTACTTC.